A single T cell receptor beta chain is shown here with its context. The antigen this receptor binds is unknown. Per-base qualities were not stored, and no clone one base away is much larger. This sample is part of a study of esophageal squamous cell carcinoma under preoperative chemotherapy (dated by TCRdb to the late 2010s). Regarding the complete study: TCR repertoires were profiled in both peripheral blood T cells and tumor-infiltrating lymphocytes. The effects of paclitaxel-nedaplatin chemotherapy on T-cell receptor repertoires in patients with esophageal squamous cell carcinoma were assessed. Repertoires were compared between samples taken before and after paclitaxel-nedaplatin therapy. A few patients with primary esophageal squamous cell carcinoma made up the cohort. General findings and caveats noted by the study authors: Paclitaxel-nedaplatin therapy caused immediate and substantial changes in clonotype frequency, and abundant clones were more likely to contract than to amplify. Post-treatment tumor-infiltrating lymphocytes appeared partly derived from peripheral T cells migrating into the tumor, not solely from local clonal changes. The analysis included only a handful of patients with esophageal squamous cell carcinoma, making the cohort small. After chemotherapy, peripheral T cells showed a significant rise in TCR diversity, whereas tumor-infiltrating lymphocytes did not.

CDR1 MNHEY and CDR2 SVGAGI are derived from the germline V gene. V loses 3 bases of germline sequence and J loses 4 bases, and the interval between the two ends is 9 bases. Spanning cysteine to phenylalanine, the CDR3 consists of 13 amino acids. The sequence is cut down to CDR3 DNA, 39 bases in frame from base 1. Libraries were prepared through PCR. The data were produced on a HiSeq X Ten. High-throughput sequencing was used to characterize the TCR repertoires. Clones were called with MiXCR by TCRdb after fastp trimmed the public reads at Q25, and only in-frame beta chains were retained. Rows merge per CDR3 protein into single entries with the most common DNA and genes. In this sample the table shows about 18,000 distinct CDR3 sequences, around 45% of which occur a single time. The ten top clones hold 29% of the sample. The intended sense of this specimen's time point label: after preoperative PTX-NDP chemotherapy. Patients received paclitaxel-nedaplatin as preoperative chemotherapy before surgery.

The sample was gathered from a patient given preoperative chemotherapy. The origin of this receptor is a human donor with esophageal squamous cell carcinoma. The donor label of this sample is uncertain. The chain joins TRBV6-5 to TRBJ1-1; TRBD1 is perhaps the D gene, given 5 matching bases. The CDR3 is CASSYRGPTEAFF. The DNA sequence is given as TGTGCCAGCAGTTATAGGGGTCCCACTGAAGCTTTCTTT.